Described below is a single TCR beta chain sequence and its context. This receptor's antigen is unknown. Base qualities were left out, and no much larger clone turns up one base away. This record comes from a study of T cell changes during pregnancy in multiple sclerosis (dated by TCRdb to between 2018 and 2020). Looking at the study overall: Changes in the T cell repertoire over the course of pregnancy were examined in this study in women with multiple sclerosis.

V is cut by 3 bases and J by 4 bases, and the space between the germline ends is 16 bases. CDR1 and CDR2, looked up from the germline V gene, are MDHEN and SYDVKM. The CDR3 runs 16 residues from the cysteine to the phenylalanine. Only the CDR3 part of the read is kept: 48 bases, read in frame from the first base. Preparation of the library involved the immunoSEQ multiplex PCR assay. The source is immuneACCESS, and TCRdb retained only in-frame sequences with V and J called. Part of the clones is not carried over; for the studies checked, unresolved V genes explain less than half of this, and the remainder is unexplained. This sample is represented by approximately 92,000 clones; approximately 95% of them were singletons. Jointly, the top ten make up 0.99% of the sample.

The sample in question was peripheral blood, obtained after pregnancy. The TCR sequence derives from a female donor with multiple sclerosis, enrolled in a pregnancy study. Recombination connected TRBV28 to TRBJ1-3; the D gene assignment is ambiguous. At the DNA level, the sequence is TGTGCCAGCAGTTTCTCGATATCCTCGGGAGGAAACACCATATATTTT. Its protein product is CASSFSISSGGNTIYF.